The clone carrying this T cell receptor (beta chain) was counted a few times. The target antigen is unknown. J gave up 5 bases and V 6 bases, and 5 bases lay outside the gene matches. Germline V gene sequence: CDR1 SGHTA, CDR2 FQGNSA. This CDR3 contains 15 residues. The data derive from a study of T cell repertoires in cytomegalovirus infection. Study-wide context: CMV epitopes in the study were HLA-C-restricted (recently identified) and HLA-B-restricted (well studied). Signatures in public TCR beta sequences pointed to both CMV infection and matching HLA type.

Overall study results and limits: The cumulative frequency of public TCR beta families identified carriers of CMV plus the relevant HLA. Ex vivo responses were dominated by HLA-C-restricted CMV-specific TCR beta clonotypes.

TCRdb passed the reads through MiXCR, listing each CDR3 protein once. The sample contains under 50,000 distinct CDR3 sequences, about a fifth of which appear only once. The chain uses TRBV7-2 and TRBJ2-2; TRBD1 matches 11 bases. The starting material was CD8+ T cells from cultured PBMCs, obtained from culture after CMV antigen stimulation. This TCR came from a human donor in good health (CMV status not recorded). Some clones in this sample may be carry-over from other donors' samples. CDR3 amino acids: CASRGTGGRTGELFF. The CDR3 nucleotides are TGTGCCAGCAGGGGGACAGGGGGTAGGACCGGGGAGCTGTTTTTT.